Listed below are T cell receptor beta chains from one sample, sequenced in a study of T cells in Graves' hyperthyroidism and ophthalmopathy. Via MiXCR, TCRdb re-called the multiplex PCR reads, giving one row per CDR3 protein. The sample gives a few hundred thousand distinct CDR3 sequences, around an eighth of which show up once; 17% is in the top ten. Sequencing input: blood. The receptors were gathered from a woman aged 18-29 years with Graves' hyperthyroidism. CDR3s include the opening cysteine and the closing phenylalanine or tryptophan. A D gene is named only where the DNA matches it firmly. Size is stated for part of the rows, as once, few or many counts, or as a class when the clone is expanded.

V	size	D	J	DNA	CDR3
TRBV18	many	TRBD1	TRBJ2-1	TGTGCCAGCTCACTGGGAACAGGGGGTAATGAGCAGTTCTTC	CASSLGTGGNEQFF
TRBV27	many	.	TRBJ2-1	TGTGCCAGCGCACCGGGGGAAACCTACAATGAGCAGTTCTTC	CASAPGETYNEQFF
TRBV6-1	many	.	TRBJ2-3	TGTGCCAGCAGGCCTGTGGCTTCCGGCCGGGCTTCTGATACGCAGTATTTT	CASRPVASGRASDTQYF
TRBV4-2	few	.	TRBJ1-2	TGTGCCAGCAGCCAAGTCACAGGGACGGACTATGGCTACACCTTC	CASSQVTGTDYGYTF
TRBV24-1	few	.	TRBJ2-7	TGTGCCACCAGTGATTCCCACCACTACGAGCAGTACTTC	CATSDSHHYEQYF
TRBV20-1	many	.	TRBJ1-1	TGCAGTGCTAGAGAACAGATGAACACTGAAGCTTTCTTT	CSAREQMNTEAFF
TRBV19	many	.	TRBJ2-3	TGTGCCAGTAGTATGGGGATGTGGACGCCAGAAGGCACAGATACGCAGTATTTT	CASSMGMWTPEGTDTQYF
TRBV12-5	many	TRBD2	TRBJ2-3	TGTGCTAGTGGTAAAGCGGGACTGACTAGCACAGATACGCAGTATTTT	CASGKAGLTSTDTQYF
TRBV6-1	.	TRBD2	TRBJ2-2	TGTGCCAGCAGCCCTAGCGGGGGGGCCGCCGGGGAGCTGTTTTTT	CASSPSGGAAGELFF
TRBV10-3	many	.	TRBJ2-1	TGTGCCATCAGACCGGGACCCCGGGACGAGCAGTTCTTC	CAIRPGPRDEQFF
TRBV14	few	.	TRBJ1-6	TGTGCCAGCAGCCAGGTGAATTCACCCCTCCACTTT	CASSQVNSPLHF
TRBV5-5	many	.	TRBJ1-2	TGTGCCAGCAGCTTACCCCCCGGGGAGGCGTCTATCTATGGCTACACCTTC	CASSLPPGEASIYGYTF
TRBV19	few	TRBD1	TRBJ2-3	TGTGCCAGTAGTCCGGGACAGGGCGTGGATACGCAGTATTTT	CASSPGQGVDTQYF
TRBV12-5	few	.	TRBJ2-1	TGTGCTAGTGGTGGACTATCTCTCGACGGGTCCTACAATGAGCAGTTCTTC	CASGGLSLDGSYNEQFF
TRBV20-1	many	.	TRBJ2-2	TGCAGTGCTAGAGATCATCGGACGCGGTCCTCGAACACCGGGGAGCTGTTTTTT	CSARDHRTRSSNTGELFF
TRBV5-8	many	.	TRBJ1-1	TGTGCCAGCAGGCGTCGACAGCCGAACACTGAAGCTTTCTTT	CASRRRQPNTEAFF
TRBV28	.	.	TRBJ1-2	TGTGCCAGCTTCCAGGGCTCTAGCTATGGCTACACCTTC	CASFQGSSYGYTF
TRBV20-1	many	TRBD2	TRBJ2-3	TGCAGTGCTAACGGGATGGGGATGAGCGGGAGGACAGATACGCAGTATTTT	CSANGMGMSGRTDTQYF
TRBV4-1	.	.	TRBJ1-1	TGCGCCAGCAGCCAAGTTCGATCCCCCAGGCCTGAAGCTTTCTTT	CASSQVRSPRPEAFF
TRBV27	few	.	TRBJ1-2	TGTGCCAGCAGCTTCGCCAGGGATATAAACTATGGCTACACCTTC	CASSFARDINYGYTF
TRBV7-3	.	TRBD1	TRBJ2-1	TGTGCCAGCAGCTCTGGGGACAGCGTTGAGCAGTTCTTC	CASSSGDSVEQFF
TRBV4-1	.	TRBD2	TRBJ2-1	TGCGCCAGCAGCCAAGGGGGAGCGGGAGTGTCCAATGAGCAGTTCTTC	CASSQGGAGVSNEQFF
TRBV9	.	TRBD2	TRBJ2-5	TGTGCCAGCAGCGTCCGACCCCAGGGACTAGCGGGCAGACCCCAAGAGACCCAGTACTTC	CASSVRPQGLAGRPQETQYF
TRBV11-3	many	.	TRBJ2-3	TGTGCCAGCAGCTTAGGGGCTAGCACAGATACGCAGTATTTT	CASSLGASTDTQYF
TRBV4-1	many	.	TRBJ1-4	TGCGCCAGCAGCCAAGAACAGTTTTTTCGGGGTGGGGAGGATGAAAAACTGTTTTTT	CASSQEQFFRGGEDEKLFF
TRBV9	.	TRBD1	TRBJ2-5	TGTGCCAGCAGCGTAGCTTGGACAGGGGACGAGACCCAGTACTTC	CASSVAWTGDETQYF
TRBV6-1	many	.	TRBJ1-1	TGTGCCAGCAGTGCCAGCCCGGGGAAAAACACTGAAGCTTTCTTT	CASSASPGKNTEAFF
TRBV20-1	.	.	TRBJ2-1	TGCAGTGCTAGGGGGGGGGCGACACGGAATGAGCAGTTCTTC	CSARGGATRNEQFF
TRBV29-1	many	TRBD1	TRBJ2-7	TGCAGCGTTAGGGGACAGGGGGTCTACGAGCAGTACTTC	CSVRGQGVYEQYF
TRBV2	many	.	TRBJ2-1	TGTGCCAGCAGTCCTAGCGCCAAGGGTAATGAGCAGTTCTTC	CASSPSAKGNEQFF
TRBV20-1	many	TRBD2	TRBJ2-1	TGCAGTGCTAGAGGTCCTAGCGGGAGGGAAAGCTCCTACAATGAGCAGTTCTTC	CSARGPSGRESSYNEQFF
TRBV6-5	few	.	TRBJ1-3	TGTGCCAGCAGTTACGCCGGGATCCACGGAAACACCATATATTTT	CASSYAGIHGNTIYF
TRBV12-3/TRBV12-4	.	TRBD2	TRBJ2-3	TGTGCCAGCAGTTTACCGACAGGGGGGACTAGCGGGACCCTCACAGATACGCAGTATTTT	CASSLPTGGTSGTLTDTQYF
TRBV20-1	.	.	TRBJ1-2	TGCAGTGCTAGAGACCCGACAGGCCCCCAAATGGGTGGCTACACCTTC	CSARDPTGPQMGGYTF
TRBV19	few	TRBD2	TRBJ2-1	TGTGCCAGTAGTATCGGGACTAGCGGGTACAATGAGCAGTTCTTC	CASSIGTSGYNEQFF
TRBV9	.	TRBD1	TRBJ2-4	TGTGCCAGCAGCGTCCGGGACAGGGGTACCAAAAACATTCAGTACTTC	CASSVRDRGTKNIQYF
TRBV27	many	TRBD2	TRBJ2-1	TGTGCCAGCAGTTTTAGCCCCCCCCGACTAGCGAGCAGTAATGAGCAGTTCTTC	CASSFSPPRLASSNEQFF
TRBV24-1	many	.	TRBJ2-5	TGTGCCACCAGTGATTCGTTACGGCGGGGAGAGACCCAGTACTTC	CATSDSLRRGETQYF
TRBV29-1	few	.	TRBJ2-5	TGCAGCGGACAGGAGGCAGGGCGAGAGACCCAGTACTTC	CSGQEAGRETQYF
TRBV19	many	TRBD2	TRBJ2-5	TGTGCCAGTAGTATCGGGGGGCCAAGCGGGGGGGAAGAGACCCAGTACTTC	CASSIGGPSGGEETQYF
TRBV28	many	.	TRBJ2-2	TGTGCCAGCAGTTTAGCTGGGGGCGCCGGGGAGCTGTTTTTT	CASSLAGGAGELFF
TRBV5-6	many	TRBD2	TRBJ2-1	TGTGCCAGCAGCCTGCTGGGGACTAGCACCGGCAATGAGCAGTTCTTC	CASSLLGTSTGNEQFF
TRBV12-3/TRBV12-4	.	.	TRBJ1-5	TGTGCCAGCAGTTTAGGGGGGCGAGAGCAGCCCCAGCATTTT	CASSLGGREQPQHF
TRBV13	many	.	TRBJ2-5	TGTGCCAGCAGCTTAGCGGGAGCGCAAGAGACCCAGTACTTC	CASSLAGAQETQYF
TRBV19	few	TRBD1	TRBJ1-5	TGTGCCAGTACCCTGACAGGGACGGTGGGTAATCAGCCCCAGCATTTT	CASTLTGTVGNQPQHF
TRBV9	many	.	TRBJ1-1	TGTGCCAGCAGCACCCGACAGTTGAACACTGAAGCTTTCTTT	CASSTRQLNTEAFF
TRBV19	.	.	TRBJ2-6	TGTGCCAGTAGGGGTGAAGTTGGGGCCAACGTCCTGACTTTC	CASRGEVGANVLTF
TRBV7-6	many	TRBD2	TRBJ2-2	TGTGCCAGCAGCTTAGAGGTGGGAGGGGACACCGGGGAGCTGTTTTTT	CASSLEVGGDTGELFF